Below are 32 T cell receptor beta chains sequenced from a single sample in a study of cytomegalovirus exposure and HLA in healthy donors (TCRdb year 2017). Library preparation employed the immunoSEQ multiplex PCR assay. A mixture of 60 forward primers for TCR Vbeta segments and 13 reverse primers for TCR Jbeta segments was used in the multiplex PCR. TCRdb's version of the immuneACCESS table is confined to in-frame rearrangements and falls short of the full clone set. An unresolved V gene accounts for under half of the shortfall where checked; the remainder is of unknown origin. This sample has approximately 140,000 clones in its table, and 60% to 85% of those were observed once. The ten largest account for approximately 0.9% of the sample. Specimen: PBMCs. The receptors come from a young man in good health and CMV-seronegative.

CDR3 bases: TGTGCCAGCAGCTTATTCAGGGGGGATGGCTACACCTTC. Protein product: CASSLFRGDGYTF. This chain links TRBV7-2 with TRBJ1-2; 7 nucleotides align to TRBD1. With V trimmed by 2 bases and J by 6 bases, 3 bases remained unmatched. The germline CDR1 and CDR2 sequences are SGHTA and FQGNSA. This CDR3 comprises 13 residues.

V gene TRBV9 combines with J gene TRBJ2-1; D unclear. The CDR3 has 11 residues. V was shortened by 7 bases and J by 12 bases, with 14 bases between the two germline ends. Germline CDR1 is SGDLS and CDR2 is YYNGEE. This chain's CDR3 is CASGAQDGQFF. The DNA of the CDR3 is TGTGCCAGCGGCGCGCAGGATGGGCAGTTCTTC.

The chain joins TRBV7-2 to TRBJ2-1; D possibly corresponds to TRBD2 (6 bases). The ends were cut back, 5 bases at V and 6 bases at J, with 17 bases in the middle. CDR1 SGHTA and CDR2 FQGNSA come from the germline V gene. The CDR3 is made up of 15 amino acids. CDR3 protein: CASSPGRSSGNEQFF. CDR3 sequence (DNA): TGTGCCAGCAGCCCAGGGAGGAGTTCGGGCAATGAGCAGTTCTTC.

This clone has only a few counts. V and J are TRBV2 and TRBJ2-2, with D maybe TRBD1 (5 bases). Germline V gene sequence: CDR1 SNHLY, CDR2 FYNNEI. V was shortened by 10 bases and J by 9 bases, with 21 bases between the two germline ends. The CDR3 loop spans 14 amino acids. As DNA, the CDR3 is TGTGCCACCCAATCTGGGGCAGGCAAGAGGGAGCTGTTTTTT. Translating gives CATQSGAGKRELFF. Based on the CDR3 plus reference TRBV2 and TRBJ2-2, the full variable domain is EPEVTQTPSHQVTQMGQEVILRCVPISNHLYFYWYRQILGQKVEFLVSFYNNEISEKSEIFDDQFSVERPDGSNFTLKIRSTKLEDSAMYFCATQSGAGKRELFFGEGSRLTVL.

V usage is TRBV5-1 and J usage is TRBJ2-7; D might be TRBD2 (6 bases). Germline values: CDR1 SGHRS, CDR2 YFSETQ. The CDR3 sequence is 15 residues long. The ends were cut back, 2 bases at V and 6 bases at J, with 18 bases in the middle. The CDR3 bases are TGCGCCAGCAGCTTTCCTCAGGGAGGAAGGGGCGAGCAGTACTTC. This codes for CASSFPQGGRGEQYF.

The chain recombines TRBV2 with TRBJ1-5; 9 bases align to TRBD1. The CDR3 is made up of 16 amino acids. Germline V lookup: CDR1 SNHLY, CDR2 FYNNEI. V dropped 7 bases and J dropped 7; count of bases not matched to a gene: 14. CDR3: CASTLQRTGGRQPQHF. CDR3 DNA: TGTGCCAGCACCCTTCAACGTACAGGGGGCCGCCAGCCCCAGCATTTT.

V and J are TRBV6-5 and TRBJ1-3, with a weak D call TRBD1 (5 bases). Germline assignment: CDR1 MNHEY and CDR2 SVGAGI. The CDR3 sequence is 14 residues long. Between the trimmed V and J ends, which lost 6 bases and 1 base, there was a span of 10 bases. CDR3 sequence reads: CASRKGDSGNTIYF. The CDR3, as DNA: TGTGCCAGCAGGAAAGGGGATTCTGGAAACACCATATATTTT.

The chain joins TRBV5-1 to TRBJ2-6; TRBD1 agrees at 7 bases. V shed 5 bases and J 2 bases; nucleotides not matched to a gene: 1. This CDR3 region has 14 residues. Germline V CDR1 and CDR2: SGHRS, YFSETQ. CDR3 coding DNA: TGCGCCAGCAGAGACAGGGCTGGGGCCAACGTCCTGACTTTC. Translated, it gives CASRDRAGANVLTF.

This clone turned up a few times. This rearrangement joins TRBV6-1 to TRBJ1-3, with TRBD1 identical over 9 bases. The trim removed 6 bases at V and 2 bases at J, leaving 5 bases unmatched. CDR3 length equals 15 residues. The V gene's germline CDR1 is MNHNS and CDR2 SASEGT. CDR3 loop: CASRETGGTGNTIYF. The CDR3 region has the DNA TGTGCCAGCAGGGAAACAGGGGGCACTGGAAACACCATATATTTT.

This clone was detected once. Compared with germline, one end of the junction differs, possibly owing to a read error. The J gene is TRBJ1-1, the V gene TRBV7-9, with D unresolved. CDR1 SEHNR and CDR2 FQNEAQ come from the germline V gene (reference sequence). CDR3 length: 16 amino acids. The CDR3 DNA reads TGTTCCAGCAGCTTATCCGGGGATGGTATGAACACTGAAGCTTTCTTT. It translates to CSSSLSGDGMNTEAFF.

This clone came up once. CDR3 in DNA: TGTGCCAGCAGCCTTCTCTCTCGGAGAGCTAACTATGGCTACACCTTC. Translation: CASSLLSRRANYGYTF. This rearrangement joins TRBV7-9 to TRBJ1-2; D gene unclear. The CDR3 has 16 amino acids. Per the germline V gene, CDR1 is SEHNR and CDR2 is FQNEAQ (reference sequence). The V and J ends lost 5 bases and 0 bases respectively, with 16 bases between them.

A few counts support this clone. This chain's CDR3 is CASSIDLGGPGGDYGYTF. DNA for the CDR3: TGTGCCAGTAGTATAGATCTGGGGGGGCCAGGGGGCGACTATGGCTACACCTTC. This chain uses TRBV19 with TRBJ1-2, with 8 bases lining up with TRBD1. With V trimmed by 0 bases and J by 3 bases, 12 bases remained unmatched. In germline, CDR1 is LNHDA, CDR2 SQIVND (reference sequence). The CDR3 extends over 18 amino acids.

This clone has a handful of counts. CDR3 amino acids: CASSATQDFADTQYF. The CDR3 nucleotides read TGTGCCAGCAGCGCGACACAGGATTTCGCAGATACGCAGTATTTT. The chain recombines TRBV9 with TRBJ2-3, with D tentatively TRBD1 (5 bases). V lost 3 bases and J 4 bases, leaving 15 bases between the germline ends. The CDR3 runs 15 residues. Germline V gives CDR1 SGDLS, CDR2 YYNGEE.

This clone was seen a single time. This chain joins TRBV10-3 and TRBJ2-5; maybe TRBD1 (5 bases). The closer fit of TRBJ2-7 to the DNA end suggests the J call may be wrong. Germline V gene data show CDR1 as ENHRY and CDR2 as SYGVKD. The CDR3 runs 13 residues. The CDR3 spells CAIRSMTVYEQYF. The CDR3 coding sequence is TGTGCCATCAGAAGCATGACAGTCTACGAGCAGTACTTC.

The V and J genes are TRBV6-6 and TRBJ1-1; maybe TRBD1 (5 bases). V gave up 2 bases and J gave up 9 bases, with 10 bases separating them. This CDR3 is built from 12 residues. Germline loops: CDR1 MNHNY, CDR2 SVGAGI (reference sequence). In DNA form, the CDR3 reads TGTGCCAGCAGTTACGGGCAGGGTAAAGCTTTCTTT. Translated, it gives CASSYGQGKAFF.

This chain links TRBV7-2 with TRBJ1-2, with 10 bases lining up with TRBD1. Germline V gene lookup returns CDR1 SGHTA and CDR2 FQGNSA. The CDR3 spans 16 residues. V was pared by 1 base and J by 8 bases, with 10 bases of the junction left unmatched. The CDR3: CASSLDGQGVSRGYTF. The CDR3 DNA follows: TGTGCCAGCAGCTTAGATGGACAGGGGGTTAGTAGGGGCTACACCTTC. Variable domain in full (rest from reference TRBV7-2 and TRBJ1-2): GAGVSQSPSNKVTEKGKDVELRCDPISGHTALYWYRQSLGQGLEFLIYFQGNSAPDKSGLPSDRFSAERTGGSVSTLTIQRTQQEDSAVYLCASSLDGQGVSRGYTFGSGTRLTVV.

This clone has a single count. CDR3 sequence: CASSLAGDTIYF. The CDR3 DNA is TGCGCCAGCAGCTTGGCCGGGGACACCATATATTTT. V gene TRBV5-1 combines with J gene TRBJ1-3; the D is unclear. The ends were cut back, 0 bases at V and 8 bases at J, with 6 bases in the middle. The CDR3 spans 12 residues. Germline assignment: CDR1 SGHRS and CDR2 YFSETQ.

The chain recombines TRBV20-1 with TRBJ2-1; TRBD1 is a possible D gene (5 bases). This CDR3 has 11 amino acids. Trimming pared 6 bases from V and 3 bases from J, leaving 6 bases between. Germline CDR1 is DFQATT and CDR2 is SNEGSKA (reference sequence). Here the CDR3 reads CSATVYNEQFF. CDR3 in DNA: TGCAGTGCGACAGTCTACAATGAGCAGTTCTTC.

In this sample, this clone turned up a few times. The CDR3 spells CASSRTSGLYEQYF. In DNA, the CDR3 is TGTGCCAGCAGTCGGACTAGCGGCCTCTACGAGCAGTACTTC. The rearrangement uses TRBV5-6 and TRBJ2-7; TRBD2 aligns across 10 bases. The CDR3 has 14 amino acids. Trimming removed 5 bases from V and 3 bases from J; junction bases left unmatched: 5. Germline V CDR1 and CDR2: SGHDT, YYEEEE.

In this sample, this clone turned up a few times. The rearrangement joins TRBV15 to TRBJ1-3, with a possible D match to TRBD1 (5 bases). Germline lookup yields CDR1 LNHNV and CDR2 YYDKDF (reference sequence). V gave up 5 bases and J gave up 0 bases, with 17 bases separating them. This CDR3 spans 17 amino acids. The CDR3 spells CATSRTLRDVSGNTIYF. The CDR3, as DNA: TGTGCCACCAGCCGAACACTCAGGGATGTCTCTGGAAACACCATATATTTT.

In this sample, this clone turned up a few times. J is TRBJ2-2 and V is TRBV5-1; D perhaps matches TRBD1 (6 bases). Germline values: CDR1 SGHRS, CDR2 YFSETQ. V was clipped by 3 bases and J by 1 base, with 7 bases between them. The CDR3 is made up of 14 amino acids. The chain's CDR3 is CASSSGQNTGELFF. The CDR3, as DNA: TGCGCCAGCAGCTCGGGACAGAACACCGGGGAGCTGTTTTTT.

The chain combines TRBV9 with TRBJ1-2; 7 nucleotides line up with TRBD1. The CDR3 contains 16 residues. Germline V gives CDR1 SGDLS, CDR2 YYNGEE. Trimming took 0 bases from V and 7 from J; bases not matched to a gene: 12. CDR3 in amino acids: CASSVAAQGRGVGYTF. The CDR3 DNA sequence: TGTGCCAGCAGCGTAGCCGCACAGGGGCGAGGAGTTGGCTACACCTTC.

This chain uses TRBV7-9 with TRBJ1-2; TRBD1 matches 7 bases. V dropped 5 bases and J dropped 6; count of bases not matched to a gene: 15. The CDR3 totals 16 residues. Germline V CDR1 and CDR2: SEHNR, FQNEAQ (reference sequence). In DNA, the CDR3 is TGTGCCAGCAGCCGGCCTCGACAGGGTGGTTTTAATGGCTACACCTTC. It specifies CASSRPRQGGFNGYTF.

The V and J genes are TRBV19 and TRBJ1-4, with a tentative D call TRBD1 (6 bases). The V end lost 3 bases, the J end lost 5 bases, and 13 bases lay between the germline ends. The germline CDR1 and CDR2 sequences are LNHDA and SQIVND (reference sequence). The CDR3 loop spans 15 amino acids. The CDR3 DNA reads as TGTGCCAGTAGTATCCCAGGGGCCGCCAATGAAAAACTGTTTTTT. This encodes CASSIPGAANEKLFF.

The CDR3 DNA reads TGTGCCAGCAGCCCTGGGACATATGGCTACACCTTC. Translated, it gives CASSPGTYGYTF. The chain has TRBV9 and TRBJ1-2; perhaps TRBD1 as D (6 bases). V lost 4 bases and J 5 bases, leaving 9 bases between the germline ends. There are 12 residues in the CDR3. The germline V gene encodes CDR1 SGDLS and CDR2 YYNGEE.

V is TRBV7-8 and J is TRBJ2-3; no reliable D call. The length of the CDR3 is 14 residues. V was clipped by 5 bases and J by 0 bases, with 9 bases between them. Germline lookup yields CDR1 SGHVS and CDR2 FQNEAQ. The CDR3 sequence: CASSMTTSTDTQYF. CDR3 in DNA: TGTGCCAGCAGCATGACAACTAGCACAGATACGCAGTATTTT.

Turning to this clone: The junction departs from the called germline gene at one end, perhaps through a read error. The J gene is TRBJ2-5, the V gene TRBV7-7, with TRBD2 matching over 10 bases. Germline V gene lookup returns CDR1 SSHAT and CDR2 FNYEAQ (reference sequence). This CDR3 comprises 15 residues. Here the CDR3 DNA reads TGTGCTAGCAGCTTAGAGGGACTAGCGAGGGAGACCCAGTACTTC. It encodes CASSLEGLARETQYF. Complete variable domain (other parts from reference TRBV7-7 and TRBJ2-5): GAGVSQSPRYKVTKRGQDVTLRCDPISSHATLYWYQQALGQGPEFLTYFNYEAQPDKSGLPSDRFSAERPEGSISTLTIQRTEQRDSAMYRCASSLEGLARETQYFGPGTRLLVL.

The J gene is TRBJ2-7, the V gene TRBV5-1; 10 bases align to TRBD1. V trimming: 5 bases; J trimming: 1 base; junction bases outside the gene matches: 9. CDR1 SGHRS and CDR2 YFSETQ come from the germline V gene. This CDR3 has 16 amino acids. The CDR3 protein is CASSTNRDRGSYEQYF. DNA of the CDR3: TGCGCCAGCAGTACTAACCGGGACAGGGGTTCCTACGAGCAGTACTTC.

The chain has TRBV7-2 and TRBJ2-5; D is unclear. Trimming pared 1 base from V and 1 base from J, leaving 7 bases between. Germline V gene lookup returns CDR1 SGHTA and CDR2 FQGNSA. The CDR3 consists of 14 residues. In nucleotides, the CDR3 is TGTGCCAGCAGCTTAGGGTACTCCCAAGAGACCCAGTACTTC. Its translation: CASSLGYSQETQYF.

The chain employs TRBV7-9 and TRBJ2-7; the D gene is possibly TRBD1 (6 bases). The ends were cut back, 5 bases at V and 2 bases at J, with 13 bases in the middle. This CDR3 is built from 14 residues. Germline V gene sequence: CDR1 SEHNR, CDR2 FQNEAQ (reference sequence). The CDR3 loop is CASSPRTVTYEQYF. CDR3 coding DNA: TGTGCCAGCAGCCCAAGGACAGTAACCTACGAGCAGTACTTC.

This sequence joins TRBV19 and TRBJ1-2; D not resolved. This CDR3 region has 15 residues. Germline CDR1 is LNHDA and CDR2 is SQIVND (reference sequence). Trimming removed 3 bases at V and 0 bases at J, with 11 bases between. The CDR3 here is CASSIHSDTNYGYTF. In nucleotides, the CDR3 is TGTGCCAGTAGTATTCATTCAGACACTAACTATGGCTACACCTTC.

This clone has a single count. The chain employs TRBV12-5 and TRBJ2-4; 7 nucleotides match TRBD1. With V trimmed by 6 bases and J by 2 bases, 16 bases remained unmatched. The CDR3 length is 18 residues. Germline CDR1 reads LGHNT; CDR2 reads FRNRAP. The CDR3 DNA follows: TGTGCTAGTGGCCCCACCCGGACAGGAGCCGTGCCCAAAAACATTCAGTACTTC. It encodes CASGPTRTGAVPKNIQYF.